These T cell receptor beta chains were read from a single sample in a study of CD8 T cells in ankylosing spondylitis. TCRdb called the 5' RACE reads again in MiXCR, with one record for every CDR3 protein. The data hold tens of thousands of distinct CDR3 sequences, with about 5.4% observed a single time. Sequencing used blood, either unsorted or a sorted T cell fraction (not recorded which). The source of these receptors is a male donor with ankylosing spondylitis or in good health (not recorded which). CDR3s include the opening cysteine and the closing phenylalanine or tryptophan. Fields, in order: clone size, D gene, V gene, J gene, CDR3 DNA, CDR3 protein. The D gene is left open where the match is weak. Size values are once, few and many counts, or a class for expanded clones, and some rows have none.

abundance: many
d_gene: -
v_gene: TRBV6-2/TRBV6-3
j_gene: TRBJ1-6
CDR3nt: TGTGCCAGCACCACAAACCTGGAGAGCTCCTATAATTCACCCCTCCACTTT
CDR3aa: CASTTNLESSYNSPLHF

abundance: -
d_gene: -
v_gene: TRBV23-1
j_gene: TRBJ2-7
CDR3nt: TGCGCCAGCAGTCTATTCTGTCCCGGTGAAGGCTACGAGCAGTACTTC
CDR3aa: CASSLFCPGEGYEQYF

abundance: many
d_gene: -
v_gene: TRBV5-5
j_gene: TRBJ2-2
CDR3nt: TGTGCCAGCAGCTTGAGGGGGGACACGAACACCGGGGAGCTGTTTTTT
CDR3aa: CASSLRGDTNTGELFF

abundance: many
d_gene: TRBD2
v_gene: TRBV19
j_gene: TRBJ2-3
CDR3nt: TGTGCCAGTAGTATAGAGGGAGCGGGGGCCACAGATACGCAGTATTTT
CDR3aa: CASSIEGAGATDTQYF

abundance: many
d_gene: TRBD2
v_gene: TRBV5-1
j_gene: TRBJ2-7
CDR3nt: TGCGCCAGCAGCTTTGGGCTAAACGGGGGGGACGCCGAGCAGTACTTC
CDR3aa: CASSFGLNGGDAEQYF

abundance: many
d_gene: -
v_gene: TRBV27
j_gene: TRBJ2-1
CDR3nt: TGTGCCAGCAGCCGCCCGGGCTCCTACAATGAGCAGTTCTTC
CDR3aa: CASSRPGSYNEQFF

abundance: many
d_gene: -
v_gene: TRBV5-1
j_gene: TRBJ2-4
CDR3nt: TGCGCCAGCAGGTGGTCTAGTCGGCCGATCTTAAACATTCAGTACTTC
CDR3aa: CASRWSSRPILNIQYF

abundance: many
d_gene: -
v_gene: TRBV24-1
j_gene: TRBJ2-2
CDR3nt: TGTGCCACCGGACCGAACAGGGATGTCGGGGAGCTGTTTTTT
CDR3aa: CATGPNRDVGELFF

abundance: many
d_gene: -
v_gene: TRBV5-1
j_gene: TRBJ2-5
CDR3nt: TGCGCCAGCAGCTTGGGCTGGGGGCTGGAAGAGACCCAGTACTTC
CDR3aa: CASSLGWGLEETQYF

abundance: many
d_gene: -
v_gene: TRBV6-1
j_gene: TRBJ2-5
CDR3nt: TGTGCCAGCACCCGGGGCAGGGGCCAAGAGACCCAGTACTTC
CDR3aa: CASTRGRGQETQYF

abundance: many
d_gene: -
v_gene: TRBV29-1
j_gene: TRBJ2-1
CDR3nt: TGCAGCGTTGAAGTCTCGGCCTACAATGAGCAGTTCTTC
CDR3aa: CSVEVSAYNEQFF

abundance: many
d_gene: -
v_gene: TRBV5-6
j_gene: TRBJ2-3
CDR3nt: TGTGCCAGCACCCGTCTACAACGGCCAACAGATACGCAGTATTTT
CDR3aa: CASTRLQRPTDTQYF

abundance: many
d_gene: TRBD1
v_gene: TRBV9
j_gene: TRBJ2-2
CDR3nt: TGTGCCAGCAGCCCGCGGACAGGACCGAACACCGGGGAGCTGTTTTTT
CDR3aa: CASSPRTGPNTGELFF

abundance: -
d_gene: TRBD1
v_gene: TRBV7-8
j_gene: TRBJ1-2
CDR3nt: TGTGCCAGCACTCTCTCCGGGACAGGGAACTATGGCTACACCTTC
CDR3aa: CASTLSGTGNYGYTF

abundance: many
d_gene: TRBD2
v_gene: TRBV12-3/TRBV12-4
j_gene: TRBJ2-7
CDR3nt: TGTGCCAGCAGTCCTAGCGGGGGAGTCTCCTACGAGCAGTACTTC
CDR3aa: CASSPSGGVSYEQYF

abundance: many
d_gene: -
v_gene: TRBV7-2
j_gene: TRBJ2-4
CDR3nt: TGTGCCAGCAGCTTAGACAGAGCCAAAAACATTCAGTACTTC
CDR3aa: CASSLDRAKNIQYF

abundance: many
d_gene: TRBD1
v_gene: TRBV10-3
j_gene: TRBJ2-3
CDR3nt: TGTGCCTCCAAGGACAGGCCATCGGGCACAGATACGCAGTATTTT
CDR3aa: CASKDRPSGTDTQYF

abundance: many
d_gene: TRBD1
v_gene: TRBV5-1
j_gene: TRBJ1-2
CDR3nt: TGCGCCAGCAGCAAGGACAGGGGAAGGGACTATGGCTACACCTTC
CDR3aa: CASSKDRGRDYGYTF